This T cell receptor (beta chain) is from a study of T-cell memory formation after mild COVID-19. Study-level information: The study found TCR clusters largely donor specific. Study-wide results and caveats: Clones shrinking from day 15 to 85 showed even CD4/CD8 mixes; later expanders tilted CD4+. A subset of responding clones appeared in pre-infection memory, suggesting cross-reactive memory joined.

V was pared by 2 bases and J by 5 bases, with 12 bases between. Germline V lookup: CDR1 SGHTA, CDR2 FQGNSA. This CDR3 is built from 14 residues. Each CDR3 protein gets one entry after TCRdb re-called the 5' RACE reads with MiXCR. The data show roughly 300,000 distinct CDR3 sequences, about 13% seen once. This clonotype was counted at least ten times. Its target is not known. The source material was PBMCs or a T cell subset sorted from them (not recorded which). The sequence derives from a man aged 18 to 30 who had mild COVID-19 (a few samples of this study predate the infection). Cell type and time point are not known. V is TRBV7-2 and J is TRBJ2-5; weak D call: TRBD2 (6 bases). CDR3 amino acids: CASSLMVAGETQYF. DNA of the CDR3: TGTGCCAGCAGCTTAATGGTGGCGGGGGAGACCCAGTACTTC.